This entry concerns a single T cell receptor (beta chain). What it binds is unknown. Between the trimmed V and J ends, which lost 5 bases and 1 base, there was a span of 16 bases. The CDR3 covers 15 residues. Germline CDR1 and CDR2: DFQATT and SNEGSKA (reference sequence). The data were obtained in a study of vaccination and CD4 T cells after COVID-19. With the Oncomine TCR Beta short-read assay, DNA from cultured CD4+ T cells was sequenced. MiXCR was run by TCRdb on the PCR reads, yielding one entry per CDR3 protein. The sample consists of some 15,000 distinct CDR3 sequences, 52% of them appearing once. This sample's treatment: roughly 11-day PBMC culture with coronavirus spike peptide pools or control peptides (ViraFEST assay).

What was sequenced was CD4+ T cells from blood, cultured in vitro. This rearrangement joins TRBV20-1 to TRBJ2-3; D is perhaps TRBD1 or TRBD2 (7 bases each). The clonotype originates from a human donor who had recovered from COVID-19. The CDR3 region is CSAQGEGDGTDTQYF. The CDR3 DNA reads TGCAGTGCTCAGGGGGAGGGAGACGGCACAGATACGCAGTATTTT.